A single sample gave rise to the 25 T cell receptor beta chains below, sequenced in a study of human T cells and chemical hapten exposure. Time point specified: patch test 1, 2 weeks after DPC sensitization. Treatment noted: therapeutic diphenylcyclopropenone sensitization with weekly scalp DPC. TCRdb reprocessed the RACE reads via MiXCR and lists one record per CDR3 protein. The profile shows 350,000 or so distinct CDR3 sequences, approximately 6.9% of them singletons. Material: whole blood, obtained in connection with sensitization to the hapten diphenylcyclopropenone (DPC). Source of these receptors: a woman in her late teens or twenties with alopecia areata. Some clones in this sample may be carry-over from other donors' samples.

In this sample, this clonotype turned up a few times. This sequence joins TRBV7-2 and TRBJ2-3; no reliable D call. The CDR3 sequence is 14 residues long. The V end was cut by 3 bases, the J end by 6 bases, with 13 bases between. Germline-derived CDR1 and CDR2 are SGHTA and FQGNSA. The CDR3 bases are TGTGCCAGCAGCTTCGGACGGCTCGTGGATACGCAGTATTTT. It translates to CASSFGRLVDTQYF.

This clonotype was observed a handful of times. CDR3 amino acids: CASSYGIPPYNEQFF. In DNA, the CDR3 is TGTGCCAGCAGTTACGGTATCCCTCCGTACAATGAGCAGTTCTTC. The chain recombines TRBV6-2 or TRBV6-3 with TRBJ2-1; no clear D. The CDR3 has 15 residues. Germline V gene sequence: CDR1 MNHEY, CDR2 SVGEGT. The germline V and J ends were trimmed by 2 bases and 4 bases, with 12 bases remaining between them.

This clonotype has only a few counts. The genes are TRBV19 and TRBJ2-3, with TRBD1 as a possible D gene (8 bases). Trimming shortened V by 4 bases and J by 3 bases, and 17 bases separated the two germline ends. CDR1 and CDR2 (germline): LNHDA, SQIVND (reference sequence). The CDR3 length is 16 residues. In DNA, the CDR3 is TGTGCCAGTAGTACCCGAGGACAGGGAGGGACAGATACGCAGTATTTT. Amino acids: CASSTRGQGGTDTQYF.

This clonotype was detected only once. The J gene is TRBJ2-7, the V gene TRBV12-3 or TRBV12-4; 8 nucleotides agree with TRBD1. The CDR3 covers 13 residues. Trimming removed 2 bases from V and 5 bases from J; junction bases left unmatched: 2. In DNA form, the CDR3 reads TGTGCCAGCAGTTTAATCAGGGGGCACGAGCAGTACTTC. Its protein is CASSLIRGHEQYF.

The table lists this clonotype with a few counts. The V call is TRBV27, the J call TRBJ1-2; TRBD1 might be the D (5 bases). The CDR3 contains 13 residues. Germline CDR1 and CDR2: MNHEY and SMNVEV (reference sequence). The V end lost 3 bases, the J end lost 8 bases, and 13 bases lay between the germline ends. This CDR3 reads CASSLQGTGGYTF. In DNA form, the CDR3 reads TGTGCCAGCAGTTTGCAGGGAACGGGAGGCTACACCTTC.

The chain joins TRBV29-1 to TRBJ2-3; no firm D call. V dropped 7 bases and J dropped 1 base, with 12 bases sitting between them. The CDR3 runs 13 residues. Germline V lookup: CDR1 SQVTM, CDR2 ANQGSEA. The CDR3 nucleotides read TGCAGCGCACCAGGAGAGGGCACAGATACGCAGTATTTT. Translating gives CSAPGEGTDTQYF.

The J gene is TRBJ2-1, the V gene TRBV7-2; 13 nucleotides match TRBD2. CDR3 size: 15 residues. Germline CDR1 and CDR2: SGHTA and FQGNSA. With 6 bases clipped from V and 8 bases from J, the junction kept 7 bases outside the gene matches. CDR3 nucleotides: TGTGCCAGCAGTTGGACTAGCGGGGGTTCGGATGAGCAGTTCTTC. This codes for CASSWTSGGSDEQFF.

V and J are TRBV3-1 and TRBJ1-1, with D uncertain. Germline CDR1 and CDR2: LGHDT and YNNKEL (reference sequence). V gave up 0 bases and J gave up 11 bases, with 13 bases separating them. The CDR3 spans 13 residues. CDR3 protein: CASSQDLSAGAFF. As DNA, the CDR3 is TGTGCCAGCAGCCAAGATCTCAGCGCGGGGGCTTTCTTT.

V usage is TRBV7-8 and J usage is TRBJ2-6; 7 bases agree with TRBD1. After removal of 1 base from V and 9 bases from J, the junction contained 3 bases not matched to a gene. Germline lookup yields CDR1 SGHVS and CDR2 FQNEAQ. There are 14 residues in the CDR3. The CDR3 coding sequence is TGTGCCAGCAGCTTAGACAGGGGTGGCAACGTCCTGACTTTC. Amino acids: CASSLDRGGNVLTF.

The chain is built from TRBV6-5 and TRBJ1-1; no definite D call. In germline, CDR1 is MNHEY, CDR2 SVGAGI. The CDR3 sequence is 16 residues long. V was clipped by 0 bases and J by 0 bases, with 11 bases between them. The CDR3 coding sequence is TGTGCCAGCAGTTACTCCCCCTGGGATATGAACACTGAAGCTTTCTTT. Amino acids: CASSYSPWDMNTEAFF.

The table lists this clonotype with many counts. This chain links TRBV6-1 with TRBJ1-4; a possible D gene is TRBD1 (6 bases). This CDR3 is built from 20 residues. In germline, CDR1 is MNHNS, CDR2 SASEGT. Trimming shortened V by 7 bases and J by 3 bases, and 30 bases separated the two germline ends. DNA for the CDR3: TGTGCCAGCATCAGAACACCCCCTTTCGGGGGGCCCTCAGCTAATGAAAAACTGTTTTTT. This translates into CASIRTPPFGGPSANEKLFF.

This clonotype has only a few counts. The rearrangement links TRBV7-9 to TRBJ1-4; D call uncertain. Germline V lookup: CDR1 SEHNR, CDR2 FQNEAQ (reference sequence). The V gene lost 5 bases and the J gene lost 6 bases, with 16 bases spanning the gap. The CDR3 covers 15 residues. The CDR3 loop reads CASSESGARYEKLFF. The CDR3, as DNA: TGTGCCAGCAGCGAGTCGGGAGCGCGCTATGAAAAACTGTTTTTT.

This clonotype was picked up a small number of times. CDR3 sequence reads: CASSQDRAGQTFF. DNA of the CDR3: TGTGCCAGCAGCCAAGATAGGGCAGGTCAAACTTTCTTT. The chain uses TRBV4-2 and TRBJ1-1; no definite D call. In germline, CDR1 is LGHNA, CDR2 YNFKEQ. This CDR3 has 13 residues. Trimming removed 0 bases at V and 12 bases at J, with 14 bases between.

The chain combines TRBV20-1 with TRBJ2-1; D is possibly TRBD2 (6 bases). The ends were cut back, 3 bases at V and 4 bases at J, with 13 bases in the middle. The germline gives CDR1 DFQATT, CDR2 SNEGSKA (reference sequence). This CDR3 is 14 amino acids long. CDR3 sequence: CSASPAGPYNEQFF. In nucleotides, the CDR3 is TGCAGTGCTAGTCCGGCGGGGCCATACAATGAGCAGTTCTTC.

The gene calls are TRBV28 and TRBJ2-4; D might be TRBD1 or TRBD2, each matching 8 bases. The V gene's germline CDR1 is MDHEN and CDR2 SYDVKM. This CDR3 has 14 residues. V was trimmed by 10 bases and J by 6 bases, leaving 19 bases between them. The CDR3 bases are TGTGCCACTACTAGCGGACAGGGACCAAACATTCAGTACTTC. It is translated as CATTSGQGPNIQYF.

This clonotype showed up just a few times. The V gene is TRBV15, the J gene TRBJ2-3; D may be TRBD1 (6 bases). Per the germline V gene, CDR1 is LNHNV and CDR2 is YYDKDF (reference sequence). The CDR3 runs 14 residues. Trimming removed 7 bases at V and 6 bases at J, with 17 bases between. CDR3 bases: TGTGCCACCACTGTTGGGGGCAGCGCCGATACGCAGTATTTT. It translates to CATTVGGSADTQYF.

The chain couples TRBV5-5 to TRBJ1-6; 7 positions match TRBD1. With 1 base clipped from V and 7 bases from J, the junction kept 5 bases outside the gene matches. The V gene's germline CDR1 is SGHKS and CDR2 YYEKEE (reference sequence). CDR3 length: 15 amino acids. CDR3 sequence: CASSLWDRSNSPLHF. As DNA, the CDR3 is TGTGCCAGCAGCTTGTGGGACAGATCGAATTCACCCCTCCACTTT.

This clonotype has just a few counts. V gene TRBV5-4 combines with J gene TRBJ1-4, with D possibly TRBD1 on 5 matching bases. Trimming took off 1 base at V and 2 bases at J, with 9 bases between the two ends. The CDR3 totals 15 residues. Per germline, CDR1 SGHNT and CDR2 YYREEE (reference sequence). The CDR3 bases are TGTGCCAGCAGCTTGTCGACAGCGACTAATGAAAAACTGTTTTTT. Its protein is CASSLSTATNEKLFF.

The chain recombines TRBV7-9 with TRBJ2-5, with 7 bases identical to TRBD1. The CDR3 spans 16 residues. Germline-derived CDR1 and CDR2 are SEHNR and FQNEAQ (reference sequence). Trimming took 4 bases from V and 1 from J; bases not matched to a gene: 9. CDR3 coding DNA: TGTGCCAGCAGCTCCGACAGGGCCTCTGCCCAAGAGACCCAGTACTTC. This gives the protein CASSSDRASAQETQYF.

A remark on this clonotype: The germline gene is not matched at one end of the junction; a read error may be the cause. V is TRBV11-2 and J is TRBJ1-2, with TRBD1 identical over 10 bases. Germline lookup yields CDR1 SGHAT and CDR2 FQNNGV. This CDR3 has 16 residues. For the CDR3, the DNA is TGTGCCAGCAGATTAGTATCGGGACAGGGGTTACATGGCTACACCTTC. It specifies CASRLVSGQGLHGYTF.

CDR3 in amino acids: CASSPPSGGDKHYEQYF. Written as DNA, the CDR3 is TGTGCCAGCTCACCACCCAGCGGGGGGGACAAACACTACGAGCAGTACTTC. J is TRBJ2-7 and V is TRBV18; TRBD2 matches 10 bases. After removal of 0 bases from V and 3 bases from J, the junction contained 8 bases not matched to a gene. In germline, CDR1 is KGHSH, CDR2 LQKENI. The CDR3 spans 17 residues.

This sequence joins TRBV7-8 and TRBJ2-1; weak D call: TRBD1 (5 bases). V was shortened by 2 bases and J by 7 bases, with 9 bases between the two germline ends. Looked up from germline, CDR1 is SGHVS and CDR2 is FQNEAQ. This CDR3 spans 13 amino acids. The DNA of the CDR3 is TGTGCCAGCAGCTTACAGGGTTCTAATGAGCAGTTCTTC. Translating it yields CASSLQGSNEQFF.

The sample holds many counts of this clonotype. The chain is built from TRBV6-2 or TRBV6-3 and TRBJ2-4; D may correspond to TRBD1 or TRBD2 (6 bases each). Germline V gene data show CDR1 as MNHEY and CDR2 as SVGEGT. This CDR3 comprises 14 residues. V lost 2 bases and J lost 6, with 11 bases in between. The CDR3 reads CASSYGKGGNIQYF. CDR3 nucleotide sequence: TGTGCCAGCAGTTACGGGAAGGGGGGAAACATTCAGTACTTC.

The rearrangement joins TRBV7-9 to TRBJ1-2; D ambiguous. Trimming shortened V by 4 bases and J by 3 bases, and 15 bases separated the two germline ends. Germline values: CDR1 SEHNR, CDR2 FQNEAQ (reference sequence). The CDR3 extends over 15 amino acids. CDR3 residues: CASSYWAGRYYGYTF. The CDR3 bases are TGTGCCAGCAGCTACTGGGCGGGGAGATACTATGGCTACACCTTC.

This clonotype was detected only a few times. The J gene is TRBJ2-3, the V gene TRBV5-8, with D maybe TRBD1 (5 bases). Per germline, CDR1 SGHTS and CDR2 YDEGEE. The CDR3 has 17 amino acids. Trimming cost V 0 bases and J 4 bases, with 18 bases left between them. The CDR3 region is CASSLGRSALQADTQYF. As DNA, the CDR3 is TGTGCCAGCAGCTTGGGACGGTCCGCATTACAGGCAGATACGCAGTATTTT.